Below, 11 T cell receptor beta chains from the same sample are listed, as sequenced in a study of T cell changes during pregnancy in multiple sclerosis. Assay: immunoSEQ multiplex PCR; the TCRdb copy retains only in-frame clones and omits some. This sample has over 9,000 clones, with around 80% found just once. Sequencing was performed on CD8+ T cells from peripheral blood mononuclear cells, taken in the third trimester of pregnancy. The receptors derive from a female donor in good health, enrolled as a control in a pregnancy study.

The gene calls are TRBV7-6 and TRBJ2-1, with 11 bases lining up with TRBD2. Germline CDR1 reads SGHVS; CDR2 reads FNYEAQ. Trimming removed 7 bases from V and 8 bases from J; junction bases left unmatched: 7. The CDR3 is 14 residues long. The DNA for the CDR3 is TGTGCCAGCACCATACTAGCGGGAGTCGATGAGCAGTTCTTC. Translation gives CASTILAGVDEQFF. Complete variable domain (other parts from reference TRBV7-6 and TRBJ2-1): GAGVSQSPRYKVTKRGQDVALRCDPISGHVSLYWYRQALGQGPEFLTYFNYEAQQDKSGLPNDRFSAERPEGSISTLTIQRTEQRDSAMYRCASTILAGVDEQFFGPGTRLTVL.

This sequence joins TRBV11-1 and TRBJ2-7; 7 bases are shared with TRBD1. The CDR3 length is 15 residues. J lost 3 bases, V lost 5 bases, and 10 bases had no gene match. Germline lookup yields CDR1 SGHAT and CDR2 FQDESV (reference sequence). CDR3 DNA sequence: TGTGCCAGCAGCACGCTTGGACAGGTCTTCTACGAGCAGTACTTC. It codes for CASSTLGQVFYEQYF.

The CDR3 region has the DNA TGTGCCAGCAGTGAGATATCAGGGGTGGACACCGGGGAGCTGTTTTTT. Protein sequence: CASSEISGVDTGELFF. The chain links TRBV6-4 to TRBJ2-2, with D maybe TRBD1 (6 bases). The germline gives CDR1 MRHNA, CDR2 SNTAGT. This CDR3 spans 16 amino acids. Trimming pared 3 bases from V and 3 bases from J, leaving 14 bases between.

The rearrangement joins TRBV14 to TRBJ2-3, with TRBD2 identical over 7 bases. Germline trimming cut 3 bases from V and 1 base from J; bases unmatched to any gene: 4. CDR1 and CDR2 (germline): SGHDN, FVKESK. This CDR3 spans 15 amino acids. The CDR3 sequence is CASSQGLQGTDTQYF. CDR3 coding DNA: TGTGCCAGCAGCCAGGGACTACAAGGCACAGATACGCAGTATTTT. The entire variable domain, with the rest obtained from reference TRBV14 and TRBJ2-3, is as follows: EAGVTQFPSHSVIEKGQTVTLRCDPISGHDNLYWYRRVMGKEIKFLLHFVKESKQDESGMPNNRFLAERTGGTYSTLKVQPAELEDSGVYFCASSQGLQGTDTQYFGPGTRLTVL.

Sample share makes this clone medium-sized (0.01 to 0.1%). This chain joins TRBV6-4 and TRBJ2-3, with D tentatively TRBD1 (5 bases). Germline loops: CDR1 MRHNA, CDR2 SNTAGT. This CDR3 is 15 amino acids long. V shed 0 bases and J shed 2 bases, with 9 bases lying between them. CDR3 region: CASSDSQGPTDTQYF. CDR3 bases: TGTGCCAGCAGTGACTCCCAGGGCCCCACAGATACGCAGTATTTT.

This chain connects TRBV6-4 to TRBJ2-6; D gene ambiguous. Per germline, CDR1 MRHNA and CDR2 SNTAGT. The germline V and J ends were trimmed by 3 bases and 1 base, with 4 bases remaining between them. The CDR3 is 14 amino acids. This chain's CDR3 is CASSERSGANVLTF. The CDR3 DNA is TGTGCCAGCAGTGAGCGTTCTGGGGCCAACGTCCTGACTTTC.

The rearrangement joins TRBV27 to TRBJ1-6, with 7 bases that match TRBD1. The germline gives CDR1 MNHEY, CDR2 SMNVEV (reference sequence). This CDR3 has 18 amino acids. The J segment lost 2 bases and the V segment lost 6 bases, leaving 13 bases of the junction unmatched. CDR3 region: CASSYSIRDRPYNSPLHF. CDR3 DNA sequence: TGTGCCAGCAGCTACTCAATCCGGGACAGACCCTATAATTCACCCCTCCACTTT.

V usage is TRBV9 and J usage is TRBJ2-7, with D possibly matching TRBD2 (6 bases). Germline V gene sequence: CDR1 SGDLS, CDR2 YYNGEE. With 3 bases removed from V and 5 bases from J, the gap between germline ends came to 18 bases. The CDR3 extends over 15 amino acids. CDR3 sequence reads: CASSARTGERHEQYF. As DNA, the CDR3 is TGTGCCAGCAGCGCAAGAACGGGGGAGAGGCACGAGCAGTACTTC.

This clone was observed once. V and J are TRBV27 and TRBJ1-3; D may be TRBD1 (5 bases). V shed 6 bases and J shed 3 bases, with 12 bases lying between them. CDR3 length: 14 amino acids. Germline loops: CDR1 MNHEY, CDR2 SMNVEV (reference sequence). In nucleotides, the CDR3 is TGTGCCAGCAGCCTGACAGTACATGGAAACACCATATATTTT. Encoded protein: CASSLTVHGNTIYF.

V and J are TRBV7-9 and TRBJ1-3, with 7 bases fitting TRBD1. The CDR3 totals 19 residues. The junction had 15 bases not matched to a gene; V was cut back by 1 base and J by 3 bases. Germline V gene sequence: CDR1 SEHNR, CDR2 FQNEAQ (reference sequence). CDR3 DNA sequence: TGTGCCAGCAGCTTAGGAACAATCTCCGGGACAGTAGATGGAAACACCATATATTTT. Residues: CASSLGTISGTVDGNTIYF.

This CDR3 is CASSEGGGGYNEQFF. The CDR3 DNA reads TGTGCCAGCAGTGAAGGGGGAGGGGGGTACAATGAGCAGTTCTTC. The chain couples TRBV6-1 to TRBJ2-1; possibly TRBD2 for D (7 bases). This CDR3 has 15 residues. CDR1 and CDR2 from the germline V gene are MNHNS and SASEGT. Trimming removed 1 base from V and 4 bases from J, with 11 bases in between.